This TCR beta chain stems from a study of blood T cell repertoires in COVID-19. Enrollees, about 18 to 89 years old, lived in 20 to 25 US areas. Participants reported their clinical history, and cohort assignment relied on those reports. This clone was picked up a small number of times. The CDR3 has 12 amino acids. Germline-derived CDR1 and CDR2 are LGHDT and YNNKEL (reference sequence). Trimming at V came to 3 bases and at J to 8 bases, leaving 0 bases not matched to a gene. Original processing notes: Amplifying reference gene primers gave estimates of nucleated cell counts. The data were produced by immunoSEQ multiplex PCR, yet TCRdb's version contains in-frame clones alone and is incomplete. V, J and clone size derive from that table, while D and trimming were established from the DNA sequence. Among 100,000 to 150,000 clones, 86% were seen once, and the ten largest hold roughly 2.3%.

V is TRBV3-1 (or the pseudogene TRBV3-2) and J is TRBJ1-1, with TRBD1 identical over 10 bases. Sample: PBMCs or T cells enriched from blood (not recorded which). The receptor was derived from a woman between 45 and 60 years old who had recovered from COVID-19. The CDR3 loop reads CASSQTGGEAFF. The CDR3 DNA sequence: TGTGCCAGCAGCCAGACAGGGGGCGAAGCTTTCTTT.